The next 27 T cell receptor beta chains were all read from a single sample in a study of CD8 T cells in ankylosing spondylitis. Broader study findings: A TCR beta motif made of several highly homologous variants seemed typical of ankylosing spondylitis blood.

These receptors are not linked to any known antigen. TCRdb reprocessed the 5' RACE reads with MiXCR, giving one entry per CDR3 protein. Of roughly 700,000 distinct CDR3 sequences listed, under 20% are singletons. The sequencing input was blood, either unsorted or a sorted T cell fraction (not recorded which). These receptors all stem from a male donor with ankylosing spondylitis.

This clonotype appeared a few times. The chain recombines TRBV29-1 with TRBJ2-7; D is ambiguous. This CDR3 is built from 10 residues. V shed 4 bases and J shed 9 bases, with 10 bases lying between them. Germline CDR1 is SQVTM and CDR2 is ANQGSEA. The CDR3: CSVGVSRQYF. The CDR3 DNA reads TGCAGCGTTGGAGTGAGTCGGCAGTACTTC.

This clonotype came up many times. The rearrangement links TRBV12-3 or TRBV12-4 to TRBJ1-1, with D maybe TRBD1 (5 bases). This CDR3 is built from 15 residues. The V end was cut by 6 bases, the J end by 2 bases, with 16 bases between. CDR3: CASSPSRQRNTEAFF. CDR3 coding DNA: TGTGCCAGCAGCCCCTCGAGACAGAGAAACACTGAAGCTTTCTTT.

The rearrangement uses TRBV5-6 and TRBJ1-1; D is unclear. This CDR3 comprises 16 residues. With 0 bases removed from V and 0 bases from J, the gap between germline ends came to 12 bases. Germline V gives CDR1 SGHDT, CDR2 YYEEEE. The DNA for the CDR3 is TGTGCCAGCAGCTTGGTGCAGAAACACATGAACACTGAAGCTTTCTTT. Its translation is CASSLVQKHMNTEAFF. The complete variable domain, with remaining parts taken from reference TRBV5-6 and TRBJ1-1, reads DAGVTQSPTHLIKTRGQQVTLRCSPKSGHDTVSWYQQALGQGPQFIFQYYEEEERQRGNFPDRFSGHQFPNYSSELNVNALLLGDSALYLCASSLVQKHMNTEAFFGQGTRLTVV.

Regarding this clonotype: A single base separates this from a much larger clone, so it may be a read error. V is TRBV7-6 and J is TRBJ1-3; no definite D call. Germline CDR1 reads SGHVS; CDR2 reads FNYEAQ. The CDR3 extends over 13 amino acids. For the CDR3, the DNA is TGTGCCAGCAGCCTGTTTTCTGGAATCACCATATATTTT. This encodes CASSLFSGITIYF.

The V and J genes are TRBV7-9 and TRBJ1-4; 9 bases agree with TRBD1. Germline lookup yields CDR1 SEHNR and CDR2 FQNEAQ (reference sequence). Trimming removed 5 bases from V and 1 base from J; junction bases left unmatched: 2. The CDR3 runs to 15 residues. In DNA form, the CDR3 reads TGTGCCAGCAGCACGGGACAGGGAACTAATGAAAAACTGTTTTTT. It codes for CASSTGQGTNEKLFF. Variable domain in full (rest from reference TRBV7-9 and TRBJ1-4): DTGVSQNPRHKITKRGQNVTFRCDPISEHNRLYWYRQTLGQGPEFLTYFQNEAQLEKSRLLSDRFSAERPKGSFSTLEIQRTEQGDSAMYLCASSTGQGTNEKLFFGSGTQLSVL.

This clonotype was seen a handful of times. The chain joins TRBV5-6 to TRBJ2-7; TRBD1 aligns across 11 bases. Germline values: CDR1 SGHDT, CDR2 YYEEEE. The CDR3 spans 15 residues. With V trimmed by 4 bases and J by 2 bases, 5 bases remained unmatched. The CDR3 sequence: CASSGQGQGAYEQYF. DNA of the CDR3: TGTGCCAGCAGCGGCCAGGGACAGGGGGCCTACGAGCAGTACTTC.

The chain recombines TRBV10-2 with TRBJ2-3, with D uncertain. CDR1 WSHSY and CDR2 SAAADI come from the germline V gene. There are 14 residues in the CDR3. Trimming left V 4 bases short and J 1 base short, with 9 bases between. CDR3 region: CASSVAKGTDTQYF. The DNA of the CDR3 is TGCGCCAGCAGTGTGGCGAAAGGCACAGATACGCAGTATTTT.

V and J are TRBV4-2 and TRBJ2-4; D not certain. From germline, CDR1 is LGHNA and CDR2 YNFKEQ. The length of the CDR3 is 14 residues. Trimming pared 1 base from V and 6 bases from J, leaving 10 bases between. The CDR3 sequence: CASSQGILTNIQYF. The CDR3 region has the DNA TGTGCCAGCAGCCAAGGAATCCTTACAAACATTCAGTACTTC.

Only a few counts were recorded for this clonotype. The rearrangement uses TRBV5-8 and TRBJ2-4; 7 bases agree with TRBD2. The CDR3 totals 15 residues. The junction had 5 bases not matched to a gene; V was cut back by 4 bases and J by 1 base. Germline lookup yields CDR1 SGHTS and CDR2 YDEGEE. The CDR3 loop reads CASSPREGAKNIQYF. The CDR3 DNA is TGTGCCAGCAGCCCGAGGGAGGGGGCCAAAAACATTCAGTACTTC. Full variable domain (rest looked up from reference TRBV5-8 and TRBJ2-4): EAGVTQSPTHLIKTRGQQATLRCSPISGHTSVYWYQQALGLGLQFLLWYDEGEERNRGNFPPRFSGRQFPNYSSELNVNALELEDSALYLCASSPREGAKNIQYFGAGTRLSVL.

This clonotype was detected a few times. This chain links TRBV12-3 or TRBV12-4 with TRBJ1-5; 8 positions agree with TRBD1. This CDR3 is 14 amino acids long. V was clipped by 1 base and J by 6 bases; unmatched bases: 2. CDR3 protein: CASSLGTGLQPQHF. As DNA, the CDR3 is TGTGCCAGCAGTTTAGGGACAGGGCTTCAGCCCCAGCATTTT.

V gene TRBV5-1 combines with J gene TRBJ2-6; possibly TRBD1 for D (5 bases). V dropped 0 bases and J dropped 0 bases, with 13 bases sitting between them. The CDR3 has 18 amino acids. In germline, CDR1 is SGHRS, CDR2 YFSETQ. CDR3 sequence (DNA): TGCGCCAGCAGCTTGGGAGTGGGGCGGAACTCTGGGGCCAACGTCCTGACTTTC. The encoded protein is CASSLGVGRNSGANVLTF.

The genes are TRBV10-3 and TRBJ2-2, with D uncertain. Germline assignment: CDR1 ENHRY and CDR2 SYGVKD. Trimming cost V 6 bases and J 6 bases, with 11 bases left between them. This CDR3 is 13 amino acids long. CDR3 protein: CAISRTDSGELFF. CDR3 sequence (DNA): TGTGCCATCAGCCGCACGGATTCCGGGGAGCTGTTTTTT.

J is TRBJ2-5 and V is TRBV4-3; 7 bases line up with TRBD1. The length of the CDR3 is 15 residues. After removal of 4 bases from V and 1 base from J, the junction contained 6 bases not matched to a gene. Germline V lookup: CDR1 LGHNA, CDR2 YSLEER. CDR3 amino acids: CASSPRQGFQETQYF. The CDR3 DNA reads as TGCGCCAGCAGCCCACGACAGGGCTTCCAAGAGACCCAGTACTTC.

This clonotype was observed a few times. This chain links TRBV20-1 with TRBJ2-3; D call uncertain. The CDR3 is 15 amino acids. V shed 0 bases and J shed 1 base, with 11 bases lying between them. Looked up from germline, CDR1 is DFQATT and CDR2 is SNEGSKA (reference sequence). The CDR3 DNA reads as TGCAGTGCTAGAGATTGGGGATCGGGCACAGATACGCAGTATTTT. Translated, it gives CSARDWGSGTDTQYF.

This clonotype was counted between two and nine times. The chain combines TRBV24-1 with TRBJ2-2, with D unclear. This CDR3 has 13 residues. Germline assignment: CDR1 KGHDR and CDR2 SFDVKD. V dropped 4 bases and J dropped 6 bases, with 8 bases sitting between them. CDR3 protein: CATSDTNSGELFF. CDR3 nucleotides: TGTGCCACCAGTGACACAAATTCCGGGGAGCTGTTTTTT.

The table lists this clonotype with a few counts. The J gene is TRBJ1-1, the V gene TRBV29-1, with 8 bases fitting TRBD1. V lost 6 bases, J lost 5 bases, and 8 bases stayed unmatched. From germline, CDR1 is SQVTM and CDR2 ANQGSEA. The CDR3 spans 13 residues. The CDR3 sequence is CSVLETGETEAFF. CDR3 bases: TGCAGCGTCCTCGAGACAGGGGAAACTGAAGCTTTCTTT.

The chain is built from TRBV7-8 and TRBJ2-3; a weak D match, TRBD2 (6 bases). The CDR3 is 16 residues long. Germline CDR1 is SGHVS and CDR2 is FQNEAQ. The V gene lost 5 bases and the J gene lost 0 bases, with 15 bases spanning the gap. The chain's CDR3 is CASSRGAKTSTDTQYF. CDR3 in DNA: TGTGCCAGCAGCCGCGGGGCCAAGACTAGCACAGATACGCAGTATTTT.

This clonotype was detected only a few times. In nucleotides, the CDR3 is TGCAGTGCTTCTATGACTAGCCGCACAGATACGCAGTATTTT. This gives the protein CSASMTSRTDTQYF. This rearrangement joins TRBV20-1 to TRBJ2-3; the match to TRBD2 covers 7 bases. Germline CDR1 DFQATT, CDR2 SNEGSKA (reference sequence). The CDR3 sequence is 14 residues long. Trimming at V came to 5 bases and at J to 1 base, leaving 6 bases not matched to a gene.

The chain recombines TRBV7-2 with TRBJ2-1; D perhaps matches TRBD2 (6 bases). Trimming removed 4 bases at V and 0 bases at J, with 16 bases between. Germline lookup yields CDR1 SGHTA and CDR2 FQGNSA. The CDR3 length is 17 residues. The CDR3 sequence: CASSYFKTGSSYNEQFF. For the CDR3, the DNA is TGTGCCAGCAGCTACTTCAAAACCGGGAGCTCCTACAATGAGCAGTTCTTC. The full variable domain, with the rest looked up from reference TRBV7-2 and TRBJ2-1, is GAGVSQSPSNKVTEKGKDVELRCDPISGHTALYWYRQSLGQGLEFLIYFQGNSAPDKSGLPSDRFSAERTGGSVSTLTIQRTQQEDSAVYLCASSYFKTGSSYNEQFFGPGTRLTVL.

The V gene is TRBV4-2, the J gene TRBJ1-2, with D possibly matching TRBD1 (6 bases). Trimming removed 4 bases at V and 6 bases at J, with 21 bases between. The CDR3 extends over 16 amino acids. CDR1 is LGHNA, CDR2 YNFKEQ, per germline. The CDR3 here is CASSPRPGQTIHGYTF. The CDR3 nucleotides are TGTGCCAGCAGCCCAAGACCAGGACAGACAATACATGGCTACACCTTC.

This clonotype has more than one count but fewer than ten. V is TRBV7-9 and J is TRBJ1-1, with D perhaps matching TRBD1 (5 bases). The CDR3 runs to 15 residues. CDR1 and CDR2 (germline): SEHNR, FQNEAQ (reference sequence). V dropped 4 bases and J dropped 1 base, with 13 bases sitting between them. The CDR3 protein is CASSSWDGTNTEAFF. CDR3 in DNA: TGTGCCAGCAGCTCTTGGGACGGAACGAACACTGAAGCTTTCTTT.

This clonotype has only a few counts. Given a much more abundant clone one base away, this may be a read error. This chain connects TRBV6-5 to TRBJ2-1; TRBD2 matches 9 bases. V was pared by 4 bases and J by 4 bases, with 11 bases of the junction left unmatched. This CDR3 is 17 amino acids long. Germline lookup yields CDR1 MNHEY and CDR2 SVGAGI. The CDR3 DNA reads TGTGCCAGCAGTTTCTCCGGTCTAGCGGGGATTTACAATGAGCAGTTCTTC. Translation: CASSFSGLAGIYNEQFF.

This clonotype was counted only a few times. The CDR3 coding sequence is TGTGCCAGCAGTGGCGGCCAAGAGACCCAGTACTTC. This codes for CASSGGQETQYF. This chain joins TRBV6-5 and TRBJ2-5, with no clear D. The CDR3 is 12 amino acids. V was pared by 5 bases and J by 1 base, with 5 bases between. CDR1 and CDR2 (germline): MNHEY, SVGAGI.

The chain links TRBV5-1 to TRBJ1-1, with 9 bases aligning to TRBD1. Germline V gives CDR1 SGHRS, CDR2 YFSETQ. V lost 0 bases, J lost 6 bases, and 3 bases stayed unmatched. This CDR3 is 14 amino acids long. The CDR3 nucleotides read TGCGCCAGCAGCTTGGTACAGGGGGCATCTGAAGCTTTCTTT. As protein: CASSLVQGASEAFF. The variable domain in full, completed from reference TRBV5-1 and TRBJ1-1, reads KAGVTQTPRYLIKTRGQQVTLSCSPISGHRSVSWYQQTPGQGLQFLFEYFSETQRNKGNFPGRFSGRQFSNSRSEMNVSTLELGDSALYLCASSLVQGASEAFFGQGTRLTVV.

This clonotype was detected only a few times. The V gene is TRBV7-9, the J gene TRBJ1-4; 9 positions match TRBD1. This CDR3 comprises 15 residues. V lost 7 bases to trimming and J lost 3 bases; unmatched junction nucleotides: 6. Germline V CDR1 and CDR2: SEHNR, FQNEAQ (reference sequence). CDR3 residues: CASTPGQGPNEKLFF. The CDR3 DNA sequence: TGTGCCAGCACCCCGGGACAGGGCCCTAATGAAAAACTGTTTTTT.

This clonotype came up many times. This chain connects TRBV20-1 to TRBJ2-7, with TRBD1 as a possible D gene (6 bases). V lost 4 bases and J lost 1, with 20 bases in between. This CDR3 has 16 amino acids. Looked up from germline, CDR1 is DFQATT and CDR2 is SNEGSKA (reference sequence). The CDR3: CSAIPVLRGTSYEQYF. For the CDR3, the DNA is TGCAGTGCTATACCCGTACTGAGGGGGACGTCCTACGAGCAGTACTTC.

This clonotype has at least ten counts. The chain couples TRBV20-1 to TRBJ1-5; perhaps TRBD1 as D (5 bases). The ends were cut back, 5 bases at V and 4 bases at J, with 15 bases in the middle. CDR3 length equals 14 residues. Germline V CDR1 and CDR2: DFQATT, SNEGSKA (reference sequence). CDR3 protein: CSARDRLGNQPQHF. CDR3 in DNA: TGCAGTGCTCGTGACAGACTGGGAAATCAGCCCCAGCATTTT.